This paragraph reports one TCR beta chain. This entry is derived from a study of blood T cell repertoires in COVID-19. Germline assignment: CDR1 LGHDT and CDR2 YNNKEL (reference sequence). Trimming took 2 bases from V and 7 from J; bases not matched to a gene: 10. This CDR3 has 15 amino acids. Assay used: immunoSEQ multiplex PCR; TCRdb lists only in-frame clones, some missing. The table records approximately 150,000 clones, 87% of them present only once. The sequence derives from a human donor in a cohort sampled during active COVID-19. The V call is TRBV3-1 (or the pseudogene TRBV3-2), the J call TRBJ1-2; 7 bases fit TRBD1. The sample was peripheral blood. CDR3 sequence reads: CASSQKLNTGVGYTF. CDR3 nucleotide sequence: TGTGCCAGCAGCCAAAAGTTGAATACAGGGGTTGGCTACACCTTC.